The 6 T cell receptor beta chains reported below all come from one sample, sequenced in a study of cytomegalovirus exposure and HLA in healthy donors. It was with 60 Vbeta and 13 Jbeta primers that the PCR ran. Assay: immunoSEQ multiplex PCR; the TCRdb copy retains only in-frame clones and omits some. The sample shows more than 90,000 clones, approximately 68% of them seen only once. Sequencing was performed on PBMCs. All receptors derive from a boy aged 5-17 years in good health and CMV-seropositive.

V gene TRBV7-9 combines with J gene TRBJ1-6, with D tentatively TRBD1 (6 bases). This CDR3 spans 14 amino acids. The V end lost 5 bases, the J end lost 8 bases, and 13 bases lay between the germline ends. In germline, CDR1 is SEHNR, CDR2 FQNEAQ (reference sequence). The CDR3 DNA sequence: TGTGCCAGCAGCGAAAACAGGGCCTATTCACCCCTCCACTTT. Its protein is CASSENRAYSPLHF.

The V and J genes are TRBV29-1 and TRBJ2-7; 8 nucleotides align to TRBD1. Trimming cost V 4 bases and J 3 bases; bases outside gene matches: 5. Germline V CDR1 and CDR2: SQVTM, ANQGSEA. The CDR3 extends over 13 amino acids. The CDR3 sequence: CSVAGQVVYEQYF. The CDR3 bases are TGCAGCGTTGCGGGACAGGTGGTCTACGAGCAGTACTTC.

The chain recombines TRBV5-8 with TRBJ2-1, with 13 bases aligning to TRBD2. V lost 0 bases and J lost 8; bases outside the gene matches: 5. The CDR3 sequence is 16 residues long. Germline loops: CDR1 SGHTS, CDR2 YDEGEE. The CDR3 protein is CASSLVTSGRNYEQFF. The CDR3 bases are TGTGCCAGCAGCTTGGTGACTAGCGGGAGGAACTATGAGCAGTTCTTC.

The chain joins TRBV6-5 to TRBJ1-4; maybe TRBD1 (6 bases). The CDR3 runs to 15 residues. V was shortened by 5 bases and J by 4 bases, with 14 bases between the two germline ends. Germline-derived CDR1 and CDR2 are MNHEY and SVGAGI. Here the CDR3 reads CASSRGKQGNEKLFF. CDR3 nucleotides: TGTGCCAGCAGTAGGGGGAAGCAGGGTAATGAAAAACTGTTTTTT.

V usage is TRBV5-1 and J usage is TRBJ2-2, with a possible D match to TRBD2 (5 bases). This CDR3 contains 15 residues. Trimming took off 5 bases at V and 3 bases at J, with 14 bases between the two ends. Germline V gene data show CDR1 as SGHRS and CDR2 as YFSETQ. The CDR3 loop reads CASRSFSGDTGELFF. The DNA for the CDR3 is TGCGCCAGCAGATCGTTTTCCGGGGACACCGGGGAGCTGTTTTTT.

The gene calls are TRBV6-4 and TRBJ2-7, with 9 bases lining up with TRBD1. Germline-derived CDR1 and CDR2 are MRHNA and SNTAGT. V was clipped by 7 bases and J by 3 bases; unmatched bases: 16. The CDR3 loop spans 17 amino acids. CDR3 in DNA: TGTGCCAGCACGATGACGGAAATGGGGACAGGGATCTACGAGCAGTACTTC. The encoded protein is CASTMTEMGTGIYEQYF.